The clone carrying this T cell receptor (beta chain) has a count of ten or more. The antigen is undetermined. The CDR3 is 19 residues long. With V trimmed by 0 bases and J by 7 bases, 19 bases remained unmatched. Per germline, CDR1 DFQATT and CDR2 SNEGSKA (reference sequence). The sample comes from a study of CD8+CD57+ T cells in acquired aplastic anemia. Study-wide findings and caveats: In common between the patients and the controls were twenty-nine CD8+ CDR3 sequences.

TCR beta VDJ combinations and CDR3 sequences were profiled from genomic DNA. TCRdb re-called the reads with MiXCR, one entry per CDR3 protein. The sample consists of about 190,000 distinct CDR3 sequences, less than 70% of them appearing once. The chain has TRBV20-1 and TRBJ2-5, with TRBD2 matching 11 bases. Sequencing input: sorted CD4+, CD8+, or CD8+CD57+ T cells (not recorded which) from PBMCs. This TCR was recovered from a human donor in good health, serving as a control. The CDR3 coding sequence is TGCAGTGCTAGAGATTCGTTAGCGGGGGGGCTGGTAGTAGGGGTGACCCAGTACTTC. Translating gives CSARDSLAGGLVVGVTQYF.